Sequencing of this TCR beta chain was carried out in a study of blood T cell repertoires in COVID-19. The overall study: Samples came from the United States, Italy and Spain, spanning acute and convalescent COVID-19. From T cells, B-cell-depleted T cells, or PBMCs came the material, which was cDNA or gDNA.

As handled by the study authors: Quantification of nucleated cells was approximated via reference gene primer amplification. Measured with immunoSEQ multiplex PCR; TCRdb has only the in-frame clones, and not every one. The DNA was the basis for D and trimming; V, J and clone size are from that table. The sample carries approximately 180,000 clones, over 75% recorded once. The germline gives CDR1 SEHNR, CDR2 FQNEAQ (reference sequence). This CDR3 has 14 amino acids. V lost 6 bases and J 3 bases, leaving 13 bases between the germline ends. The TCR originated in a woman in her 70s with acute or convalescent COVID-19. Material: peripheral blood. The chain uses TRBV7-9 and TRBJ2-3; a weak D match, TRBD2 (6 bases). The CDR3: CASRLAEGTDTQYF. In DNA form, the CDR3 reads TGTGCCAGCAGGCTCGCGGAGGGGACAGATACGCAGTATTTT.